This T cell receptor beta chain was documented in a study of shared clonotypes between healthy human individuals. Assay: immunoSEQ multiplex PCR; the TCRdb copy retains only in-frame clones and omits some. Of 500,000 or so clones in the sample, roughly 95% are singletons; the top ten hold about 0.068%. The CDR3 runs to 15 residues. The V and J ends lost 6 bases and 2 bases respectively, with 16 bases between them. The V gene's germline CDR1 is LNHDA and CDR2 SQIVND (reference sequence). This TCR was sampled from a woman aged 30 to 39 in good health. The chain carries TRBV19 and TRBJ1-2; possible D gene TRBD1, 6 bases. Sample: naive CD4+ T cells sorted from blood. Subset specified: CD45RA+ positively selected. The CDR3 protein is CASRDSAGANYGYTF. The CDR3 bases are TGTGCCAGTAGGGACTCAGCAGGGGCGAACTATGGCTACACCTTC.